These 9 T cell receptor beta chains came from one sample sequenced in a study of vaccination and CD4 T cells after COVID-19. The antigens of these receptors remain unknown. The assay that was used to sequence DNA from cultured CD4+ T cells was the Oncomine TCR Beta short-read assay. TCRdb reprocessed the PCR reads with MiXCR, giving one entry per CDR3 protein. The sample includes nearly 15,000 distinct CDR3 sequences, just under 80% of them seen just once. Regarding treatment: roughly 10-day PBMC culture with coronavirus spike peptide pools or control peptides (ViraFEST assay). The sample here was CD4+ T cells from blood, cultured in vitro, taken after SARS-CoV-2 vaccination. The receptors here all came from a human donor who received a COVID-19 vaccine.

Sample share makes this clonotype medium-sized. The J gene is TRBJ1-5, the V gene TRBV2; no reliable D call. Germline-derived CDR1 and CDR2 are SNHLY and FYNNEI. Trimming pared 9 bases from V and 0 bases from J, leaving 18 bases between. The CDR3 totals 16 residues. The CDR3 loop reads CASQRTDGFSNQPQHF. CDR3 nucleotides: TGTGCCAGTCAGCGCACGGACGGCTTTAGCAATCAGCCCCAGCATTTT.

CDR3 sequence: CSATSSGFSTDTQYF. Here the CDR3 DNA reads TGCAGTGCTACCAGTTCGGGCTTTTCCACAGATACGCAGTATTTT. The chain is built from TRBV20-1 and TRBJ2-3; D remains ambiguous. V lost 4 bases, J lost 2 bases, and 16 bases lay in between. Per the germline V gene, CDR1 is DFQATT and CDR2 is SNEGSKA (reference sequence). This CDR3 region has 15 residues.

V usage is TRBV20-1 and J usage is TRBJ2-3; D possibly corresponds to TRBD2 (7 bases). V lost 4 bases, J lost 2 bases, and 16 bases lay in between. In germline, CDR1 is DFQATT, CDR2 SNEGSKA (reference sequence). CDR3 length equals 15 residues. DNA of the CDR3: TGCAGTGCTACCGGGACTAAGGGGGACACAGATACGCAGTATTTT. It translates to CSATGTKGDTDTQYF.

This chain connects TRBV6-2 or TRBV6-3 to TRBJ1-1; TRBD1 matches 10 bases. The CDR3 has 15 amino acids. Germline trimming cut 4 bases from V and 4 bases from J; bases unmatched to any gene: 6. CDR1 and CDR2 (germline): MNHEY, SVGEGT. The CDR3 DNA sequence: TGTGCCAGCAGTTCGTCCCGGGACAGGGGCACTGAAGCTTTCTTT. It encodes CASSSSRDRGTEAFF.

V usage is TRBV11-2 and J usage is TRBJ2-5; possibly TRBD2 for D (5 bases). The germline gives CDR1 SGHAT, CDR2 FQNNGV. V lost 3 bases to trimming and J lost 1 base, with 9 bases between them. The CDR3 totals 14 residues. CDR3 sequence reads: CASSLERTQETQYF. In nucleotides, the CDR3 is TGTGCCAGCAGCTTGGAGCGGACCCAAGAGACCCAGTACTTC.

V usage is TRBV7-2 and J usage is TRBJ2-2; D gene ambiguous. Germline V gene data show CDR1 as SGHTA and CDR2 as FQGNSA. The V end was cut by 5 bases, the J end by 4 bases, with 11 bases between. The CDR3 is 14 residues long. The CDR3 sequence: CASSGALGTGELFF. CDR3 in DNA: TGTGCCAGCAGCGGAGCCCTGGGCACCGGGGAGCTGTTTTTT.

This chain connects TRBV15 to TRBJ1-4; TRBD1 might be the D (6 bases). The CDR3 is 19 residues long. The V gene's germline CDR1 is LNHNV and CDR2 YYDKDF (reference sequence). V lost 0 bases and J 2 bases, leaving 19 bases between the germline ends. CDR3 bases: TGTGCCACCAGCAGAGATTGGCTGCAGAGGGGGGCGACTAATGAAAAACTGTTTTTT. This codes for CATSRDWLQRGATNEKLFF.

This clonotype was counted once. This chain links TRBV20-1 with TRBJ2-7, with 10 bases matching TRBD1. The CDR3 totals 13 residues. The V and J ends lost 6 bases and 5 bases, in that order; junction bases with no gene match: 7. Germline loops: CDR1 DFQATT, CDR2 SNEGSKA (reference sequence). CDR3 protein: CSAERTGGNEQYF. CDR3 sequence (DNA): TGCAGTGCGGAAAGGACAGGGGGAAACGAGCAGTACTTC.

The chain joins TRBV19 to TRBJ1-2; D uncertain. Trimming took 9 bases from V and 5 from J, leaving 19 bases between them. Germline CDR1 and CDR2: LNHDA and SQIVND (reference sequence). CDR3 length: 14 amino acids. Here the CDR3 DNA reads TGTGCCAGCTCCGAATCGCATGTGCCATATGGCTACACCTTC. This codes for CASSESHVPYGYTF.